This is a list of T cell receptor beta chains from one sample in a study of T cells in Graves' hyperthyroidism and ophthalmopathy. TCRdb re-derived calls from the multiplex PCR reads in MiXCR, one entry per CDR3 protein. The sample has about 350,000 distinct CDR3 sequences, about 15% seen once. Sample: blood. Receptor source: a woman aged 25 to 39 with Graves' hyperthyroidism. The CDR3 runs from the conserved cysteine through the conserved F or W. The order of the fields is clone size, D gene, V gene, J gene, CDR3 protein, CDR3 DNA. The D gene is left open where the match is weak. Expanded clones get a size class; other rows say once, few or many, or leave the size out.

>many|NA|TRBV25-1|TRBJ1-6
CASSEAVGSPLHF
TGTGCCAGCAGTGAGGCAGTGGGTTCACCCCTCCACTTT
>NA|NA|TRBV5-6|TRBJ2-1
CASSLGATNEQFF
TGTGCCAGCAGCTTGGGGGCGACTAATGAGCAGTTCTTC
>NA|NA|TRBV18|TRBJ1-5
CASSPRDGNQPQHF
TGTGCCAGCTCACCACGGGACGGGAATCAGCCCCAGCATTTT
>NA|NA|TRBV3-1|TRBJ2-3
CASSPRVQHGPTATQYF
TGTGCCAGCAGCCCGCGGGTCCAACACGGGCCCACAGCTACGCAGTATTTT
>NA|NA|TRBV16|TRBJ2-3
CASSQSRSSTDTQYF
TGTGCCAGCAGCCAATCCCGTTCTAGCACAGATACGCAGTATTTT
>many|TRBD1|TRBV20-1|TRBJ2-5
CSARGRTGALGETQYF
TGCAGTGCTAGAGGAAGAACAGGGGCCCTCGGGGAGACCCAGTACTTC
>many|TRBD1|TRBV5-1|TRBJ2-7
CASSMGQAYEQYF
TGCGCCAGCAGCATGGGACAGGCATACGAGCAGTACTTC
>NA|NA|TRBV5-1|TRBJ1-5
CASSLGFNQPQHF
TGCGCCAGCAGCTTGGGATTCAATCAGCCCCAGCATTTT
>NA|TRBD2|TRBV5-1|TRBJ2-7
CASSNIAGPNYEQYF
TGCGCCAGCAGCAACATAGCGGGACCAAACTACGAGCAGTACTTC
>few|NA|TRBV5-6|TRBJ1-5
CASSFGAQGNQPQHF
TGTGCCAGCAGCTTCGGTGCGCAGGGGAATCAGCCCCAGCATTTT
>many|NA|TRBV18|TRBJ2-1
CASSLRDNEQFF
TGTGCCAGCTCTCTCAGGGACAATGAGCAGTTCTTC
>once|NA|TRBV4-1|TRBJ1-1
CASSQGVIRGNTEAFF
TGCGCCAGCAGCCAAGGCGTGATTCGGGGGAACACTGAAGCTTTCTTT
>many|NA|TRBV2|TRBJ1-2
CASSWVDGYTF
TGTGCCAGCAGTTGGGTGGATGGCTACACCTTC
>many|NA|TRBV28|TRBJ1-3
CASWRGDSGNTIYF
TGTGCCAGCTGGCGGGGGGACTCTGGAAACACCATATATTTT
>many|NA|TRBV20-1|TRBJ1-1
CSAREVFF
TGCAGTGCTAGAGAAGTTTTCTTT
>many|TRBD1|TRBV30|TRBJ2-5
CAWSVQGRETQYF
TGTGCCTGGAGTGTACAGGGGCGTGAGACCCAGTACTTC
>many|NA|TRBV7-6|TRBJ2-7
CASSLEAEPTYEQYF
TGTGCCAGCAGCTTAGAGGCCGAACCGACCTACGAGCAGTACTTC
>many|TRBD1|TRBV28|TRBJ2-7
CASSWGSAGQEVEQYF
TGTGCCAGCAGCTGGGGGTCGGCGGGACAGGAGGTCGAGCAGTACTTC
>few|TRBD2|TRBV12-3/TRBV12-4|TRBJ2-2
CASSYEREHTGELFF
TGTGCCAGCAGTTACGAGCGGGAGCATACCGGGGAGCTGTTTTTT
>NA|NA|TRBV28|TRBJ2-7
CASGSGPYEQYF
TGTGCCAGCGGCTCGGGCCCGTACGAGCAGTACTTC
>many|NA|TRBV28|TRBJ2-1
CASYHGLSYNEQFF
TGTGCCAGCTACCATGGTCTCTCCTACAATGAGCAGTTCTTC
>many|NA|TRBV6-1|TRBJ1-6
CASSPLREPGGNSPLHF
TGTGCCAGCAGCCCACTCCGGGAGCCTGGGGGAAATTCACCCCTCCACTTT
>many|NA|TRBV6-2/TRBV6-3|TRBJ2-2
CASSYSIGGANTGELFF
TGTGCCAGCAGTTACTCGATTGGCGGCGCGAACACCGGGGAGCTGTTTTTT
>few|NA|TRBV19|TRBJ1-4
CASNAGFGEKLFF
TGTGCCAGCAACGCGGGCTTCGGCGAAAAACTGTTTTTT
>many|NA|TRBV29-1|TRBJ2-7
CSVEGQGGSYEQYF
TGCAGCGTTGAAGGCCAGGGGGGGTCCTACGAGCAGTACTTC
>NA|NA|TRBV14|TRBJ1-2
CASSQRETHYGYTF
TGTGCCAGCAGCCAACGGGAGACCCACTATGGCTACACCTTC
>NA|TRBD2|TRBV19|TRBJ2-3
CASSPQGTSGSRTDTQYF
TGTGCCAGTAGTCCGCAGGGGACTAGCGGGAGCCGCACAGATACGCAGTATTTT
>many|NA|TRBV30|TRBJ2-7
CAWSASGTYEQYF
TGTGCCTGGAGTGCCTCCGGGACCTACGAGCAGTACTTC
>many|TRBD1|TRBV6-1|TRBJ2-1
CASSAGTGEFNEQFF
TGTGCCAGCAGTGCCGGGACAGGAGAATTCAATGAGCAGTTCTTC
>many|TRBD1|TRBV28|TRBJ2-7
CASSLMGTGTYEQYF
TGTGCCAGCAGTTTAATGGGGACAGGGACCTACGAGCAGTACTTC
>many|NA|TRBV7-9|TRBJ2-3
CASSLEVDKHTQYF
TGTGCCAGCAGCTTAGAGGTCGATAAACATACGCAGTATTTT
>many|NA|TRBV13|TRBJ2-5
CASSKTPYLQETQYF
TGTGCCAGCAGCAAGACCCCATACCTTCAAGAGACCCAGTACTTC
>NA|NA|TRBV27|TRBJ2-7
CASSLSKGSSSYEQYF
TGTGCCAGCAGTTTATCGAAGGGGTCGAGCTCCTACGAGCAGTACTTC
>many|NA|TRBV7-2|TRBJ2-2
CASSLTGRSGTGELFF
TGTGCCAGCAGCTTAACTGGACGATCGGGGACCGGGGAGCTGTTTTTT
>few|TRBD1|TRBV27|TRBJ2-2
CASSGTGYTGELFF
TGTGCCAGCAGCGGGACAGGGTACACCGGGGAGCTGTTTTTT
>NA|TRBD1|TRBV6-1|TRBJ1-4
CATQTGTGSEKLFF
TGTGCCACCCAGACCGGGACAGGGTCAGAAAAACTGTTTTTT
>many|NA|TRBV12-3/TRBV12-4|TRBJ1-1
CASSLGQGLYTEAFF
TGTGCCAGCAGTTTAGGGCAGGGGTTGTACACTGAAGCTTTCTTT
>NA|NA|TRBV20-1|TRBJ2-3
CSAITGLHTDTQYF
TGCAGTGCTATAACTGGACTACACACAGATACGCAGTATTTT
>many|TRBD1|TRBV12-3/TRBV12-4|TRBJ2-1
CASRLSGRGTGNNEQFF
TGTGCCAGCAGATTATCAGGGAGAGGGACAGGAAACAATGAGCAGTTCTTC
>many|NA|TRBV29-1|TRBJ2-7
CSVEGNYEQYF
TGCAGCGTTGAGGGGAACTACGAGCAGTACTTC